This T cell receptor (beta chain) was found in a study of molecular identifiers for immune sequencing clone quantification. TCRdb fed the PCR reads into MiXCR, producing one record per CDR3 protein. The data contain 88,000 or so distinct CDR3 sequences, about 21% of them seen just once; the ten biggest clones take up roughly 1%. The CDR3 is 17 residues long. Germline V gene data show CDR1 as MNHEY and CDR2 as SVGEGT. With 3 bases removed from V and 3 bases from J, the gap between germline ends came to 18 bases. Input material: naive CD8+ T cells from blood, with Jurkat cell RNA spiked in. Subset of the sample: FACS-sorted CD8+CD4-CCR7+CD45RA+ naive T cells. The receptor comes from a human donor in good health. Some libraries in this study had Jurkat cell RNA spiked in. V usage is TRBV6-2 or TRBV6-3 and J usage is TRBJ2-4, with a possible D match to TRBD2 (5 bases). The CDR3 loop is CASSYNREGTDKNIQYF. CDR3 nucleotides: TGTGCCAGCAGTTATAATAGAGAGGGCACCGACAAAAACATTCAGTACTTC.